This T cell receptor (beta chain) was sequenced in a study of blood T cell repertoires in COVID-19. Study-level background: Sources were T cells, B-cell-depleted T cells, or PBMCs; the material itself was cDNA or gDNA.

The CDR3 length is 11 residues. V shed 5 bases and J shed 14 bases, with 16 bases lying between them. Germline assignment: CDR1 DFQATT and CDR2 SNEGSKA (reference sequence). Sequencing used immunoSEQ multiplex PCR; TCRdb keeps in-frame clones, though not all of them. This repertoire shows a few hundred thousand clones, 75% to 85% found once; its top ten account for around 5.5%. Sequencing was done on a sample of peripheral blood. The rearrangement uses TRBV20-1 and TRBJ2-1; D call uncertain. This receptor was taken from a middle-aged man with active or convalescent COVID-19. The CDR3 DNA is TGCAGTGCTTTCAACCTTGCTTTAGAGTTCTTC. Translated: CSAFNLALEFF.